The sequence of this T cell receptor beta chain was determined in a study of OX40 agonist ivuxolimab in advanced cancers. Study-level background: Recorded diagnoses for dose-escalation patients were hepatocellular carcinoma, melanoma, renal cell or head and neck cancer. Overall study results and limits: Expanded clones were, on average, more numerous in CD8+ T cells than in CD4+.

V was clipped by 3 bases and J by 2 bases, with 7 bases between them. There are 13 residues in the CDR3. The germline gives CDR1 SNHLY, CDR2 FYNNEI. In its sample, this clone was seen many times. The antigen is unknown. Libraries were prepared by immunoSEQ multiplex PCR; TCRdb keeps only in-frame clonotypes and omits some of them. The data show 84,000 or so clones, 75% to 95% seen once. The V gene is TRBV2, the J gene TRBJ1-1; the D is unclear. The sample here was CD4+ or CD8+ T cells sorted from blood, taken in a trial of the OX40 agonist ivuxolimab. The receptor's source is an adult with an advanced solid tumor such as melanoma, head and neck, liver or kidney cancer. The CDR3 region has the DNA TGTGCCAGCAGTGACGAAAGAAACACTGAAGCTTTCTTT. As protein: CASSDERNTEAFF.